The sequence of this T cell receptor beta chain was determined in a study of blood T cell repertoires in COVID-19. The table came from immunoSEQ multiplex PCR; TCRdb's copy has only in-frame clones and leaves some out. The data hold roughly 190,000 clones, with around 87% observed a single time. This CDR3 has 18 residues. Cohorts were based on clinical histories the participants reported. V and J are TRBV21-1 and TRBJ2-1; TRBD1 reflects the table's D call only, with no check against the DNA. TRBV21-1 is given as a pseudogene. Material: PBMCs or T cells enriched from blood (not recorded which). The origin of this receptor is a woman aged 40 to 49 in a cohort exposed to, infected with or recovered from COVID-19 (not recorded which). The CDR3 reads CASSMGAGDQKKYNEQFF. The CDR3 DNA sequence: TGTGCCAGCAGCATGGGGGCCGGCGACCAAAAGAAATACAATGAGCAGTTCTTC.